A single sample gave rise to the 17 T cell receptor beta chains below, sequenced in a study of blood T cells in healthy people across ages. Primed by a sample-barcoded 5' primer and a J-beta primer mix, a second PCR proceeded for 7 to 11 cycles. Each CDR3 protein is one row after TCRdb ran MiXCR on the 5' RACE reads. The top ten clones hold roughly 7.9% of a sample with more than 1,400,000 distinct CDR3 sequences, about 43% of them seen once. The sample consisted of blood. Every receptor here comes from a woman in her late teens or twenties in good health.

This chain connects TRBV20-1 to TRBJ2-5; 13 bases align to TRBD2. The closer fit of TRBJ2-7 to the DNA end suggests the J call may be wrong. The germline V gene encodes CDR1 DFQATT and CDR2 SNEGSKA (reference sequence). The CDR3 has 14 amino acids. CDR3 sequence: CSARTSGRKVEQYF. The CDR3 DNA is TGCAGTGCTAGGACTAGCGGGAGGAAAGTCGAGCAGTACTTC.

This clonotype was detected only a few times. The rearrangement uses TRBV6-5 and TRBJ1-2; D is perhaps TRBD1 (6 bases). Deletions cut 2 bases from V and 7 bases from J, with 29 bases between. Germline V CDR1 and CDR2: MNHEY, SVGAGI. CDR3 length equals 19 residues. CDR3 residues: CASSYRYEGQKGGKGGYTF. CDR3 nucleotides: TGTGCCAGCAGTTACCGTTATGAGGGTCAGAAGGGGGGAAAGGGTGGCTACACCTTC.

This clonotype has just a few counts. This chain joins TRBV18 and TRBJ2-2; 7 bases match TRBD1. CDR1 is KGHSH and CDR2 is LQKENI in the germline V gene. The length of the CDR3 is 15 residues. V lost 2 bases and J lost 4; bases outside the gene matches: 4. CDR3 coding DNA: TGTGCCAGCTCACCAGAGGGGGCGAGCACCGGGGAGCTGTTTTTT. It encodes CASSPEGASTGELFF.

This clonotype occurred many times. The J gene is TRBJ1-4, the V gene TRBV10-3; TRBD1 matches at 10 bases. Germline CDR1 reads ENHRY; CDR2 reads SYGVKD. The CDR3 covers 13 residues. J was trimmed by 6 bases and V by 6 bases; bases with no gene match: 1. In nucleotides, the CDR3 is TGTGCCATCAGGGGGACAGGGGATGAAAAACTGTTTTTT. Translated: CAIRGTGDEKLFF.

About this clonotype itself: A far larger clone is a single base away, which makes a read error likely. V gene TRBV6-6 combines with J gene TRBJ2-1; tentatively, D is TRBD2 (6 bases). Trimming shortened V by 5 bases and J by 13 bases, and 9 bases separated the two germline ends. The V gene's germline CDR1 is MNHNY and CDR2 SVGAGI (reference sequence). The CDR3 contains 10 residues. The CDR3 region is CASSRETQFF. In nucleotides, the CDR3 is TGTGCCAGCAGTCGGGAGACCCAGTTCTTC.

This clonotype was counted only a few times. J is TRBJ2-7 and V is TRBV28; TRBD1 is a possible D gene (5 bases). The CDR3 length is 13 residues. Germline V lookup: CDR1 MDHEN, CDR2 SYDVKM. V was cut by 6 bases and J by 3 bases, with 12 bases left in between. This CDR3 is CASSLQVLYEQYF. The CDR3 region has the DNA TGTGCCAGCAGCCTACAGGTTCTCTACGAGCAGTACTTC.

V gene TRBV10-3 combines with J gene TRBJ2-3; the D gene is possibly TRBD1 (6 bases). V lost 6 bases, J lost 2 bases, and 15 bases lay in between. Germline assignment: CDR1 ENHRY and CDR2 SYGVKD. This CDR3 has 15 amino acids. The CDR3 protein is CAIRDTGSNTDTQYF. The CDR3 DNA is TGTGCCATCAGGGACACAGGGAGTAACACAGATACGCAGTATTTT.

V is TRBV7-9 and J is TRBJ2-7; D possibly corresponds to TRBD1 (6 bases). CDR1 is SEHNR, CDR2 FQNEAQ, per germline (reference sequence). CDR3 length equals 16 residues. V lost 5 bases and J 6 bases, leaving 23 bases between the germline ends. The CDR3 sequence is CASSPPDRPLNTEQYF. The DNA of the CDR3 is TGTGCCAGCAGCCCCCCAGACAGGCCGCTCAATACCGAGCAGTACTTC.

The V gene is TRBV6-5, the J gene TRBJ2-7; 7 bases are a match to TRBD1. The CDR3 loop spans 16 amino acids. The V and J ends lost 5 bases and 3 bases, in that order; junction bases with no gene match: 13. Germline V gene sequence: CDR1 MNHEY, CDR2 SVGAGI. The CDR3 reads CASSPRNPRTGYEQYF. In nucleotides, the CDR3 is TGTGCCAGCAGTCCGAGAAACCCCCGGACAGGCTACGAGCAGTACTTC.

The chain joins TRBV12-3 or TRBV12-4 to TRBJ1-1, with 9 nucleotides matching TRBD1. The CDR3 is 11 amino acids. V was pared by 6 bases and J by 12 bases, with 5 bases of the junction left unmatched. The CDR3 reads CASSWDRVTFF. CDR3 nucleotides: TGTGCCAGCAGCTGGGACAGGGTTACTTTCTTT.

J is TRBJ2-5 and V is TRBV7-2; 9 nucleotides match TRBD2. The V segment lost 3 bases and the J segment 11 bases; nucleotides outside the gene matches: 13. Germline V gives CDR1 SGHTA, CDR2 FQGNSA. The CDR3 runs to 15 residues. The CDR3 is CASSFLAGRNNEQYF. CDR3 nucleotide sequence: TGTGCCAGCAGCTTCCTAGCGGGGAGGAACAATGAGCAGTACTTC.

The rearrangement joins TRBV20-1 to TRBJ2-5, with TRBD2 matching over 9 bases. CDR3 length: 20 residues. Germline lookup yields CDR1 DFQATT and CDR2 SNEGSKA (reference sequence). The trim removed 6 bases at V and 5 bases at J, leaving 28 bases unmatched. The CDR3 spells CSALGPGSSGAQPPGETQYF. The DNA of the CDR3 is TGCAGTGCCCTAGGGCCGGGATCTAGCGGGGCTCAACCCCCAGGGGAGACCCAGTACTTC.

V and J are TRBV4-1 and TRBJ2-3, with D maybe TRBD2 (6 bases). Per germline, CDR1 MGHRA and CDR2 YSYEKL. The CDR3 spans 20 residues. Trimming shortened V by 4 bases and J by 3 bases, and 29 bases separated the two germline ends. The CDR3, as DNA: TGCGCCAGCAGCCCACCCGCTGGGAGGCTGGGGGTACGCACGACAGATACGCAGTATTTT. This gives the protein CASSPPAGRLGVRTTDTQYF.

CDR3 coding DNA: TGTGCCATCAGTGGGACAGGGGGCAATCCACCCCTCCACTTT. Translating gives CAISGTGGNPPLHF. V and J are TRBV10-3 and TRBJ1-6, with 11 bases aligning to TRBD1. The germline V gene has CDR1 ENHRY and CDR2 SYGVKD. Trimming at V came to 4 bases and at J to 11 bases, leaving 4 bases not matched to a gene. There are 14 residues in the CDR3.

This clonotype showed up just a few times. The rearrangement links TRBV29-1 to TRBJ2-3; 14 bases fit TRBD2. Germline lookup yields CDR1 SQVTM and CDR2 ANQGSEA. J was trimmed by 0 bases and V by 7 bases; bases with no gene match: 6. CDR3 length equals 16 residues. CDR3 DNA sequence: TGCAGCGCCACCGGGACTAGCGGGGGAAGCACAGATACGCAGTATTTT. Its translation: CSATGTSGGSTDTQYF.

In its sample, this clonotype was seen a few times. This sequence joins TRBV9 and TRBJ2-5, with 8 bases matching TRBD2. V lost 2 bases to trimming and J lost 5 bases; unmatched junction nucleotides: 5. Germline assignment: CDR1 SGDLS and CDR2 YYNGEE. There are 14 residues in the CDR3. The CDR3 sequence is CASSVSGVWETQYF. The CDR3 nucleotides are TGTGCCAGCAGCGTTAGCGGGGTTTGGGAGACCCAGTACTTC.

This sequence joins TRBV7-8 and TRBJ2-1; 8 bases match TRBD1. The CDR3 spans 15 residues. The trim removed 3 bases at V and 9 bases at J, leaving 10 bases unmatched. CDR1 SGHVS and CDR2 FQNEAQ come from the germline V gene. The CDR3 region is CASSFATGDWIEQFF. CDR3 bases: TGTGCCAGCAGCTTCGCGACAGGGGATTGGATTGAGCAGTTCTTC.